Below, one T cell receptor (beta chain) is given with its context. The sample belongs to a study of blood T cell repertoires in COVID-19. V shed 0 bases, J shed 3 bases, and the junction held 2 bases outside the gene matches. The CDR3 extends over 16 amino acids. Germline loops: CDR1 LNHNV, CDR2 YYDKDF (reference sequence). The assay was immunoSEQ multiplex PCR, and TCRdb's table has in-frame clones only and misses some. In the table there are about 78,000 clones, 77% of which are singletons. Sequencing was performed on peripheral blood. This clonotype was sampled from a human donor in a cohort sampled during active COVID-19. This chain connects TRBV15 to TRBJ2-7; TRBD2 matches at 13 bases. CDR3 nucleotide sequence: TGTGCCACCAGCAGAGAGACTAGCGGGGGGAACTACGAGCAGTACTTC. It is translated as CATSRETSGGNYEQYF.